The sequence of this TCR beta chain was determined in a study of blood T cell repertoires in COVID-19. At the level of the study: The samples span acute and convalescent COVID-19 from the United States, Italy and Spain.

Germline loops: CDR1 KGHDR, CDR2 SFDVKD. This CDR3 is 16 amino acids long. V lost 5 bases to trimming and J lost 3 bases, with 15 bases between them. Produced via immunoSEQ multiplex PCR; TCRdb's table is partial and in-frame only. The table has approximately 200,000 clones, approximately 90% seen once. The source is a woman aged 30 to 39 with active or convalescent COVID-19. The chain carries TRBV24-1 and TRBJ2-2; possible D gene TRBD1, 6 bases. Sample: peripheral blood. The CDR3 reads CATSGSQGKDTGELFF. The CDR3 DNA sequence: TGTGCCACCAGTGGGAGCCAGGGGAAGGACACCGGGGAGCTGTTTTTT.